Following are 29 T cell receptor beta chains from one sample sequenced in a study of CD8 T cells in ankylosing spondylitis. No antigen has been assigned to these receptors. The study, taken as a whole, reports: Seven to nine highly homologous variants made up a TCR beta motif that seemed to typify ankylosing spondylitis blood.

One entry per CDR3 protein, called by TCRdb with MiXCR from the 5' RACE reads. The sample shows 500,000 or so distinct CDR3 sequences, 5.3% of them seen only once. The source material was blood, either unsorted or a sorted T cell fraction (not recorded which). The source of these receptors is a male donor with ankylosing spondylitis.

For this clonotype: A much larger clone is a single base away; this may be a read error. The gene calls are TRBV10-2 and TRBJ1-2, with D unclear. Trimming cost V 6 bases and J 4 bases, with 21 bases left between them. Looked up from germline, CDR1 is WSHSY and CDR2 is SAAADI. The CDR3 is made up of 16 amino acids. CDR3 nucleotides: TGCGCCAGCAGGGCGGGCGGACCTGGAAGGGTCTATGGCTACACCTTC. This encodes CASRAGGPGRVYGYTF.

In its sample, this clonotype was seen many times. This chain links TRBV20-1 with TRBJ2-1; D might be TRBD2 (6 bases). This CDR3 has 13 residues. Germline V lookup: CDR1 DFQATT, CDR2 SNEGSKA (reference sequence). The CDR3 DNA sequence: TGCGGTATGACTAGTGACACCTACAATGAGCAGTTCTTC. It yields the protein CGMTSDTYNEQFF.

This clonotype has a handful of counts. V is TRBV7-9 and J is TRBJ1-2; 7 bases agree with TRBD1. J gave up 5 bases and V 5 bases, and 8 bases lay outside the gene matches. Germline values: CDR1 SEHNR, CDR2 FQNEAQ (reference sequence). The CDR3 contains 14 residues. The CDR3 DNA sequence: TGTGCCAGCAGCATCGGAACACAGGGGTATGGCTACACCTTC. Translated: CASSIGTQGYGYTF.

At least ten counts were recorded for this clonotype. J is TRBJ2-5 and V is TRBV4-3; D might be TRBD1 (5 bases). V was trimmed by 0 bases and J by 5 bases, leaving 7 bases between them. The germline V gene encodes CDR1 LGHNA and CDR2 YSLEER. CDR3 size: 13 residues. CDR3 bases: TGCGCCAGCAGCCAAGATCCAGGGGAGACCCAGTACTTC. This translates into CASSQDPGETQYF.

This clonotype has just a few counts. The V and J genes are TRBV2 and TRBJ1-4; no reliable D call. This CDR3 region has 16 residues. Germline V lookup: CDR1 SNHLY, CDR2 FYNNEI. Deletions cut 6 bases from V and 0 bases from J, with 14 bases between. The chain's CDR3 is CASSLLGGPTNEKLFF. CDR3 DNA sequence: TGTGCCAGCAGCCTACTGGGCGGGCCAACTAATGAAAAACTGTTTTTT. The full variable domain, in which reference TRBV2 and TRBJ1-4 provide the parts outside the CDR3, is EPEVTQTPSHQVTQMGQEVILRCVPISNHLYFYWYRQILGQKVEFLVSFYNNEISEKSEIFDDQFSVERPDGSNFTLKIRSTKLEDSAMYFCASSLLGGPTNEKLFFGSGTQLSVL.

This clonotype showed up many times. The chain joins TRBV6-5 to TRBJ2-3, with TRBD1 identical over 8 bases. The CDR3 runs 15 residues. CDR1 is MNHEY and CDR2 is SVGAGI in the germline V gene. J lost 2 bases, V lost 2 bases, and 3 bases had no gene match. The CDR3, as DNA: TGTGCCAGCAGTTACCGGGACAGGCCCACAGATACGCAGTATTTT. Its translation: CASSYRDRPTDTQYF.

There are many counts of this clonotype. This chain uses TRBV7-9 with TRBJ1-2, with a tentative D call TRBD1 (6 bases). The CDR3 has 17 residues. Trimming took off 2 bases at V and 0 bases at J, with 16 bases between the two ends. Germline V gives CDR1 SEHNR, CDR2 FQNEAQ (reference sequence). Here the CDR3 reads CASSLHPDSLTNYGYTF. The CDR3 DNA reads TGTGCCAGCAGCTTACACCCGGACAGCCTAACTAACTATGGCTACACCTTC.

This clonotype was seen ten or more times. The chain uses TRBV7-3 and TRBJ2-3; tentative D call: TRBD1 (5 bases). Trimming took off 5 bases at V and 0 bases at J, with 21 bases between the two ends. CDR3 size: 18 residues. CDR1 SGHTA and CDR2 FQGTGA come from the germline V gene. CDR3 amino acids: CASSARNWGTSSTDTQYF. Written as DNA, the CDR3 is TGTGCCAGCAGCGCGCGAAATTGGGGCACCTCTAGCACAGATACGCAGTATTTT. The whole variable domain, filled in from reference TRBV7-3 and TRBJ2-3, reads GAGVSQTPSNKVTEKGKYVELRCDPISGHTALYWYRQSLGQGPEFLIYFQGTGAADDSGLPNDRFFAVRPEGSVSTLKIQRTERGDSAVYLCASSARNWGTSSTDTQYFGPGTRLTVL.

This clonotype has ten or more counts. The gene calls are TRBV2 and TRBJ1-1; unclear D gene. Per germline, CDR1 SNHLY and CDR2 FYNNEI. The CDR3 totals 13 residues. V dropped 8 bases and J dropped 1 base, with 11 bases sitting between them. This CDR3 is CASRTNWNTEAFF. In nucleotides, the CDR3 is TGTGCCAGCCGTACGAACTGGAACACTGAAGCTTTCTTT.

This clonotype came up a few times. The chain combines TRBV29-1 with TRBJ2-6, with D perhaps given as TRBD1 or TRBD2 (6 bases each). This CDR3 contains 16 residues. V dropped 3 bases and J dropped 0 bases, with 12 bases sitting between them. Germline V lookup: CDR1 SQVTM, CDR2 ANQGSEA. DNA for the CDR3: TGCAGCGTTGACGGGGGCCCCAGCTCTGGGGCCAACGTCCTGACTTTC. Its protein is CSVDGGPSSGANVLTF.

This clonotype was seen repeatedly, ten times or more. V and J are TRBV24-1 and TRBJ2-2, with D unclear. Trimming took off 1 base at V and 7 bases at J, with 9 bases between the two ends. This CDR3 is built from 14 residues. Germline V gene sequence: CDR1 KGHDR, CDR2 SFDVKD. In DNA form, the CDR3 reads TGTGCCACCAGTGATTTTATGCGAAACGGGGAGCTGTTTTTT. It codes for CATSDFMRNGELFF.

This clonotype has at least ten counts. This sequence joins TRBV6-2 or TRBV6-3 and TRBJ2-7, with a possible D match to TRBD1 (5 bases). V lost 2 bases and J lost 5, with 13 bases in between. This CDR3 has 14 residues. The V gene's germline CDR1 is MNHEY and CDR2 SVGEGT. The DNA for the CDR3 is TGTGCCAGCAGTTACCTGGTCCCACAGGACGAGCAGTACTTC. Protein product: CASSYLVPQDEQYF.

This clonotype appeared many times. The genes are TRBV15 and TRBJ2-3, with D possibly matching TRBD2 (6 bases). This CDR3 region has 14 residues. V shed 8 bases and J shed 1 base, with 13 bases lying between them. CDR1 is LNHNV, CDR2 YYDKDF, per germline (reference sequence). The chain's CDR3 is CATLGGAGTDTQYF. The CDR3 nucleotides read TGTGCCACCCTCGGAGGGGCTGGCACAGATACGCAGTATTTT.

This clonotype was counted ten times or more. The J gene is TRBJ2-3, the V gene TRBV7-8; D may correspond to TRBD1 or TRBD2 (6 bases each). Germline V lookup: CDR1 SGHVS, CDR2 FQNEAQ. The V gene lost 2 bases and the J gene lost 3 bases, with 15 bases spanning the gap. The CDR3 extends over 16 amino acids. CDR3 DNA sequence: TGTGCCAGCAGCTTATCGTTGGGGGGCGAGACAGATACGCAGTATTTT. This translates into CASSLSLGGETDTQYF. The full variable domain, completed using reference TRBV7-8 and TRBJ2-3, is GAGVSQSPRYKVAKRGQDVALRCDPISGHVSLFWYQQALGQGPEFLTYFQNEAQLDKSGLPSDRFFAERPEGSVSTLKIQRTQQEDSAVYLCASSLSLGGETDTQYFGPGTRLTVL.

The J gene is TRBJ2-3, the V gene TRBV24-1; no definite D call. V was trimmed by 5 bases and J by 6 bases, leaving 20 bases between them. The CDR3 runs 16 residues. The germline CDR1 and CDR2 sequences are KGHDR and SFDVKD. The CDR3 DNA sequence: TGTGCCACCAGTGTCCCGGGCTCTCCAGAAAAGGATACGCAGTATTTT. Amino acids: CATSVPGSPEKDTQYF.

The chain recombines TRBV7-8 with TRBJ2-3; 8 bases are shared with TRBD2. The ends lost 2 bases at V and 0 bases at J; junction bases unmatched: 7. The CDR3 length is 17 residues. Germline lookup yields CDR1 SGHVS and CDR2 FQNEAQ. The CDR3 protein is CASSLIQTSESTDTQYF. Here the CDR3 DNA reads TGTGCCAGCAGCTTAATTCAGACTAGCGAAAGCACAGATACGCAGTATTTT.

This clonotype was found many times. This chain joins TRBV12-3 or TRBV12-4 and TRBJ1-4, with D unresolved. Trimming took off 6 bases at V and 7 bases at J, with 12 bases between the two ends. The CDR3 totals 13 residues. The CDR3 DNA follows: TGTGCCAGCAGGAGGCAGTTGCCTGAAAAACTGTTTTTT. It codes for CASRRQLPEKLFF.

This clonotype was seen many times. The chain couples TRBV20-1 to TRBJ2-1; D uncertain. This CDR3 has 10 amino acids. The V gene's germline CDR1 is DFQATT and CDR2 SNEGSKA (reference sequence). The germline V and J ends were trimmed by 7 bases and 15 bases, with 16 bases remaining between them. The CDR3 DNA is TGCAGTGTTCCTGCTCCCAGGATGTTCTTC. Residues: CSVPAPRMFF.

This clonotype was recorded at least ten times. J is TRBJ1-4 and V is TRBV5-1; no definite D call. From germline, CDR1 is SGHRS and CDR2 YFSETQ. This CDR3 comprises 15 residues. Trimming cost V 4 bases and J 0 bases, with 10 bases left between them. The CDR3 sequence is CASSTDGSTNEKLFF. The CDR3 DNA follows: TGCGCCAGCAGCACGGACGGTTCAACTAATGAAAAACTGTTTTTT. The full variable domain, rest sourced from reference TRBV5-1 and TRBJ1-4, is KAGVTQTPRYLIKTRGQQVTLSCSPISGHRSVSWYQQTPGQGLQFLFEYFSETQRNKGNFPGRFSGRQFSNSRSEMNVSTLELGDSALYLCASSTDGSTNEKLFFGSGTQLSVL.

The chain links TRBV11-1 to TRBJ2-7; perhaps D is TRBD1 or TRBD2 (6 bases each). The CDR3 extends over 15 amino acids. Looked up from germline, CDR1 is SGHAT and CDR2 is FQDESV (reference sequence). V dropped 5 bases and J dropped 0 bases, with 14 bases sitting between them. This chain's CDR3 is CASSHREAGSYEQYF. The CDR3, as DNA: TGTGCCAGCAGCCACAGGGAGGCCGGCTCCTACGAGCAGTACTTC.

This clonotype has ten or more counts. A read error may produce the germline difference seen at one junction end. V gene TRBV5-1 combines with J gene TRBJ2-3; TRBD1 agrees at 7 bases. The CDR3 is 14 amino acids. Per the germline V gene, CDR1 is SGHRS and CDR2 is YFSETQ. CDR3 DNA sequence: TGTGCCAGCAGCTTAGACAGGGGCACAGATACGCAGTATTTT. Translated, it gives CASSLDRGTDTQYF. Full variable domain (rest looked up from reference TRBV5-1 and TRBJ2-3): KAGVTQTPRYLIKTRGQQVTLSCSPISGHRSVSWYQQTPGQGLQFLFEYFSETQRNKGNFPGRFSGRQFSNSRSEMNVSTLELGDSALYLCASSLDRGTDTQYFGPGTRLTVL.

This clonotype came up many times. The V gene is TRBV12-3 or TRBV12-4, the J gene TRBJ2-1; 10 bases agree with TRBD2. The CDR3 loop spans 15 amino acids. The J segment lost 7 bases and the V segment lost 2 bases, leaving 5 bases of the junction unmatched. The CDR3 coding sequence is TGTGCCAGCAGTTTACTAGCGGGAGTATCAAATGAGCAGTTCTTC. Translation: CASSLLAGVSNEQFF.

A word on this clonotype: Just one base apart from a much larger clone, this may be a read error. The chain is built from TRBV10-3 and TRBJ2-3; D might be TRBD1 or TRBD2, each matching 5 bases. CDR3 length: 14 residues. Germline V gene data show CDR1 as ENHRY and CDR2 as SYGVKD. CDR3 bases: TGTGCCACAGGGATCAGCTCTAGCACAGATCCGCAGTATTTT. Translation: CATGISSSTDPQYF.

This clonotype was counted ten times or more. The J gene is TRBJ2-3, the V gene TRBV20-1; TRBD1 matches 10 bases. CDR3 size: 14 residues. Germline assignment: CDR1 DFQATT and CDR2 SNEGSKA (reference sequence). Unmatched junction bases numbered 2, after V lost 5 bases and J lost 0 bases. CDR3 nucleotides: TGCAGTGCTGGGGACAGGGGAAGCACAGATACGCAGTATTTT. This encodes CSAGDRGSTDTQYF.

Regarding this clonotype: A read error is possible here, since a much larger clone lies one base away. The chain joins TRBV10-1 to TRBJ2-3, with a tentative D call TRBD2 (5 bases). Germline lookup yields CDR1 WNHNN and CDR2 SYGVQD (reference sequence). The CDR3 runs to 15 residues. Trimming left V 2 bases short and J 7 bases short, with 16 bases between. CDR3 in DNA: TGCGCCAGCAGTGAGGCTGGACTGCTTTCATATACGCAGTATTTT. Protein product: CASSEAGLLSYTQYF.

This clonotype has a count of ten or more. The chain carries TRBV9 and TRBJ1-1; no reliable D call. This CDR3 spans 15 amino acids. V was clipped by 0 bases and J by 6 bases, with 15 bases between them. Per germline, CDR1 SGDLS and CDR2 YYNGEE. CDR3 DNA sequence: TGTGCCAGCAGCGTAGCCCCGGGAGGCGCGCCTGAAGCTTTCTTT. It translates to CASSVAPGGAPEAFF.

This clonotype was detected ten times or more. This chain uses TRBV5-1 with TRBJ2-3, with 8 bases identical to TRBD1. The CDR3 runs to 17 residues. V dropped 3 bases and J dropped 4; count of bases not matched to a gene: 13. Germline CDR1 SGHRS, CDR2 YFSETQ. The CDR3 region is CASSSKTGDVVADTQYF. DNA of the CDR3: TGCGCCAGCAGCTCTAAGACAGGGGACGTGGTGGCAGATACGCAGTATTTT.

J is TRBJ1-4 and V is TRBV4-3; the D gene is possibly TRBD1 (5 bases). Germline CDR1 reads LGHNA; CDR2 reads YSLEER. The length of the CDR3 is 14 residues. The germline V and J ends were trimmed by 0 bases and 7 bases, with 9 bases remaining between them. Here the CDR3 reads CASSQDRAGEKLFF. For the CDR3, the DNA is TGCGCCAGCAGCCAAGACAGGGCGGGTGAAAAACTGTTTTTT.

In its sample, this clonotype was seen many times. The chain uses TRBV9 and TRBJ2-3; 9 bases align to TRBD2. The CDR3 extends over 16 amino acids. V was clipped by 3 bases and J by 5 bases; unmatched bases: 10. Germline loops: CDR1 SGDLS, CDR2 YYNGEE. This chain's CDR3 is CASSDPGGGAEDTQYF. CDR3 DNA: TGTGCCAGCAGCGATCCAGGCGGGGGGGCCGAAGATACGCAGTATTTT.